This entry lists 17 T cell receptor beta chains sequenced from one sample in a study of neurological immune-mediated disorders. TCRdb called the 5' RACE reads again in MiXCR, with one record for every CDR3 protein. The table records roughly 38,000 distinct CDR3 sequences, about 2.3% of them present only once. Material: PBMCs. These receptor sequences come from a man aged 25-40 years with multiple sclerosis.

At least ten counts were recorded for this clonotype. The CDR3 here is CASSGSGGSSYEQYF. In DNA form, the CDR3 reads TGTGCCAGCAGCGGAAGCGGGGGGAGCTCCTACGAGCAGTACTTC. This sequence joins TRBV9 and TRBJ2-7; 9 bases map to TRBD2. V shed 3 bases and J 0 bases; nucleotides not matched to a gene: 4. The CDR3 has 15 residues. Germline V gives CDR1 SGDLS, CDR2 YYNGEE.

This clonotype was seen a few times. The chain has TRBV4-1 and TRBJ2-3; tentative D call: TRBD2 (7 bases). Between the trimmed V and J ends, which lost 1 base and 9 bases, there was a span of 17 bases. Germline CDR1 is MGHRA and CDR2 is YSYEKL. The CDR3 has 15 residues. The CDR3 reads CASSQGWGGRGTQYF. CDR3 coding DNA: TGCGCCAGCAGCCAAGGATGGGGTGGGAGGGGGACGCAGTATTTT.

This clonotype was observed a handful of times. The V and J genes are TRBV20-1 and TRBJ2-1; TRBD2 aligns across 7 bases. Per the germline V gene, CDR1 is DFQATT and CDR2 is SNEGSKA (reference sequence). V was clipped by 4 bases and J by 0 bases; unmatched bases: 3. CDR3 length: 14 amino acids. CDR3 DNA: TGCAGTGCTATTTCGGGGGGCTCCTACAATGAGCAGTTCTTC. Its protein product is CSAISGGSYNEQFF.

This clonotype was counted many times. The CDR3 protein is CASSSDGYEQYF. The CDR3 nucleotides read TGCGCCAGCAGCTCGGACGGCTACGAGCAGTACTTC. This chain joins TRBV5-1 and TRBJ2-7; D uncertain. CDR3 length: 12 amino acids. Germline CDR1 and CDR2: SGHRS and YFSETQ. Trimming took 3 bases from V and 3 from J, leaving 7 bases between them. Supplemented by reference TRBV5-1 and TRBJ2-7, the full variable domain reads KAGVTQTPRYLIKTRGQQVTLSCSPISGHRSVSWYQQTPGQGLQFLFEYFSETQRNKGNFPGRFSGRQFSNSRSEMNVSTLELGDSALYLCASSSDGYEQYFGPGTRLTVT.

This clonotype was seen repeatedly, ten times or more. The junction shows a germline mismatch at one end, possibly a read error. The gene calls are TRBV7-3 and TRBJ1-1; D remains ambiguous. The CDR3 is made up of 14 amino acids. The germline V gene has CDR1 SGHTA and CDR2 FQGTGA. The CDR3 DNA is TGTGCCAGCAGCTTATCGGGTCTGAAGACTGAAGCTTTCTTT. Translation: CASSLSGLKTEAFF.

In its sample, this clonotype was seen many times. The V call is TRBV7-8, the J call TRBJ1-2; no firm D call. The CDR3 is 16 amino acids. Looked up from germline, CDR1 is SGHVS and CDR2 is FQNEAQ. V lost 2 bases and J 5 bases, leaving 18 bases between the germline ends. CDR3 coding DNA: TGTGCCAGCAGCTTAACCGACGCACCCAAGAATTATGGCTACACCTTC. Translation gives CASSLTDAPKNYGYTF.

This clonotype was found a few times. The rearrangement joins TRBV27 to TRBJ2-5, with D possibly being TRBD2 (6 bases). Germline assignment: CDR1 MNHEY and CDR2 SMNVEV (reference sequence). V shed 6 bases and J shed 4 bases, with 21 bases lying between them. The CDR3 totals 16 residues. The CDR3 loop reads CASRSTPTSLGETQYF. CDR3 DNA sequence: TGTGCCAGCAGAAGTACTCCCACTAGCCTGGGAGAGACCCAGTACTTC.

This clonotype was seen at least ten times. The chain couples TRBV29-1 to TRBJ1-1; TRBD1 agrees at 8 bases. V lost 6 bases and J lost 13; bases outside the gene matches: 13. The length of the CDR3 is 12 residues. Germline lookup yields CDR1 SQVTM and CDR2 ANQGSEA. CDR3 sequence reads: CSVDLDRVGVFF. CDR3 DNA sequence: TGCAGCGTAGACCTGGACAGGGTAGGAGTTTTCTTT.

The V call is TRBV7-9, the J call TRBJ2-3; unclear D gene. Trimming pared 1 base from V and 0 bases from J, leaving 8 bases between. Germline CDR1 is SEHNR and CDR2 is FQNEAQ (reference sequence). CDR3 length equals 15 residues. The CDR3, as DNA: TGTGCCAGCAGCTTAGGCCGCTCAAGCACAGATACGCAGTATTTT. Protein product: CASSLGRSSTDTQYF. Variable domain in full (rest from reference TRBV7-9 and TRBJ2-3): DTGVSQNPRHKITKRGQNVTFRCDPISEHNRLYWYRQTLGQGPEFLTYFQNEAQLEKSRLLSDRFSAERPKGSFSTLEIQRTEQGDSAMYLCASSLGRSSTDTQYFGPGTRLTVL.

This clonotype was counted at least ten times. This chain uses TRBV6-2 or TRBV6-3 with TRBJ2-2; a weak D match, TRBD1 (7 bases). V was cut by 2 bases and J by 7 bases, with 14 bases left in between. CDR3 length equals 15 residues. Germline CDR1 and CDR2: MNHEY and SVGEGT. The CDR3 here is CASSYGGTEVGELFF. Here the CDR3 DNA reads TGTGCCAGCAGTTACGGGGGGACAGAAGTCGGGGAGCTGTTTTTT.

Details on this clonotype: One end of the junction is discordant with germline, which a read error may explain. The chain employs TRBV6-5 and TRBJ1-6; D ambiguous. This CDR3 contains 14 residues. CDR1 is MNHEY, CDR2 SVGAGI, per germline. The CDR3 bases are TGTGCCAGCAGTTACTCCGGACCTAATTCACCCCTCAACTTT. Encoded protein: CASSYSGPNSPLNF.

In its sample, this clonotype was seen many times. The junction differs from germline at one of its ends, possibly a read error. The chain employs TRBV25-1 and TRBJ2-7; no clear D. Germline CDR1 is MGHDK and CDR2 is SYGVNS. The CDR3 runs 11 residues. CDR3 in DNA: TGTGCCAGCAGTGAAACGGTATTCTTCAACTTC. Translation: CASSETVFFNF.

This clonotype turned up a few times. The V call is TRBV2, the J call TRBJ2-2; 15 nucleotides align to TRBD2. The CDR3 sequence is 14 residues long. CDR1 is SNHLY, CDR2 FYNNEI, per germline. V trimming: 10 bases; J trimming: 10 bases; junction bases outside the gene matches: 7. The CDR3 bases are TGTGCCAACCAAGGACTAGCGGGGGGGTCGGAGCTGTTTTTT. Amino acids: CANQGLAGGSELFF.

This clonotype came up many times. Since a much larger clone is just one base distant, this may be a read error. The chain has TRBV5-6 and TRBJ2-7, with 7 bases that match TRBD1. Germline V lookup: CDR1 SGHDT, CDR2 YYEEEE. The CDR3 has 15 amino acids. The V gene end was trimmed by 4 bases and the J gene end by 0 bases; junction bases not matched to a gene: 7. The CDR3 DNA sequence: TGTGCCAGCAGCCAGGGACAGAAAAGCTCCTACGAGCAGTACTTC. Translated, it gives CASSQGQKSSYEQYF.

This clonotype has at least ten counts. This sequence joins TRBV5-1 and TRBJ2-5; D may be TRBD1 or TRBD2 (5 bases each). The CDR3 covers 13 residues. V was shortened by 2 bases and J by 4 bases, with 9 bases between the two germline ends. Germline lookup yields CDR1 SGHRS and CDR2 YFSETQ. The CDR3 region has the DNA TGCGCCAGCAGCTTCCGGGACGGAGAGACCCAGTACTTC. Amino acids: CASSFRDGETQYF.

With respect to this clonotype: The CDR3 does not close with the conserved phenylalanine or tryptophan, likely indicating a read error. The J gene is TRBJ2-1, the V gene TRBV5-1; the D is unclear. The germline V and J ends were trimmed by 0 bases and 3 bases, with 10 bases remaining between them. Germline loops: CDR1 SGHRS, CDR2 YFSETQ. This CDR3 spans 15 amino acids. The CDR3, as DNA: TGCGCCAGCAGCTTGGCAGCCGGTTTCTACAATGAGCAGTTCATC. The encoded protein is CASSLAAGFYNEQFI.

This clonotype was seen only a few times. The chain couples TRBV6-5 to TRBJ2-7; D remains unclear. The CDR3 sequence is 14 residues long. CDR1 is MNHEY and CDR2 is SVGAGI in the germline V gene. V was pared by 8 bases and J by 2 bases, with 16 bases between. The CDR3 loop reads CASQVDTRAYEQYF. The CDR3 DNA reads TGTGCCAGCCAAGTTGACACCCGGGCCTACGAGCAGTACTTC.